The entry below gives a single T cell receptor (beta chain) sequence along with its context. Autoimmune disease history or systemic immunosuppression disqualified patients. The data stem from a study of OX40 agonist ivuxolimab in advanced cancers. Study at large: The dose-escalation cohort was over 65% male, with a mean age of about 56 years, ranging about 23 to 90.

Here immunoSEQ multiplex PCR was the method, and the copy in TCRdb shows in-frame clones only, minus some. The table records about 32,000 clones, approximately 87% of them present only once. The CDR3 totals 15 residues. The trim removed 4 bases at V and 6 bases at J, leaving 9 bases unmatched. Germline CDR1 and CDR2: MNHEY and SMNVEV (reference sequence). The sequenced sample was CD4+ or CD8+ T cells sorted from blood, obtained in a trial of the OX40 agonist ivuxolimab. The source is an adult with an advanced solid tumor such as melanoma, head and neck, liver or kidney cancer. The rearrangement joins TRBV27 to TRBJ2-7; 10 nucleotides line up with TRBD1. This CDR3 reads CASSSLTGGYSEQYF. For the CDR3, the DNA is TGTGCCAGCAGTTCCCTGACAGGGGGCTATTCCGAGCAGTACTTC.